A selection of T cell receptor beta chains follows, all from one sample in a study of T cells after yellow fever vaccination. TCRdb ran MiXCR on the 5' RACE reads and lists one entry per CDR3 protein. The table lists hundreds of thousands of distinct CDR3 sequences, less than 20% of them singletons. The sample was PBMCs, taken 5 days after the first yellow fever vaccination. These receptor sequences come from a man aged 18 to 30 who received the YFV17D yellow fever vaccine. Both conserved end residues are part of each CDR3. D genes are given only for firm matches. Only some rows state a clone size, as once, few, many or a class for expanded clones.

d_call: TRBD2; v_call: TRBV4-1; clone_size: few; j_call: TRBJ2-3; cdr3_aa: CASSQGLAGGLSTDTQYF; cdr3_nt: TGCGCCAGCAGCCAAGGACTAGCGGGGGGCCTTAGCACAGATACGCAGTATTTT
d_call: TRBD2; v_call: TRBV20-1; clone_size: .; j_call: TRBJ2-3; cdr3_aa: CSARDLAGGRLTDTQYF; cdr3_nt: TGCAGTGCTAGAGATTTAGCGGGGGGCCGCCTCACAGATACGCAGTATTTT
d_call: TRBD1; v_call: TRBV6-5; clone_size: many; j_call: TRBJ1-6; cdr3_aa: CASSYTGQGNSPLHF; cdr3_nt: TGTGCCAGCAGTTACACTGGACAGGGAAACTCACCCCTCCACTTT
d_call: .; v_call: TRBV21-1; clone_size: few; j_call: TRBJ2-1; cdr3_aa: CASSPFFSTPHGSTENEQFF; cdr3_nt: TGTGCCAGCAGCCCCTTTTTTTCCACCCCACACGGATCGACCGAAAATGAGCAGTTCTTC
d_call: .; v_call: TRBV10-2; clone_size: .; j_call: TRBJ1-5; cdr3_aa: CASSEFFSGNQPQHF; cdr3_nt: TGCGCCAGCAGTGAGTTCTTCAGCGGCAATCAGCCCCAGCATTTT
d_call: TRBD2; v_call: TRBV7-2; clone_size: .; j_call: TRBJ2-1; cdr3_aa: CASRGASGLGQFF; cdr3_nt: TGTGCCAGCAGGGGTGCTAGCGGCCTAGGGCAGTTCTTC
d_call: TRBD1; v_call: TRBV12-3/TRBV12-4; clone_size: .; j_call: TRBJ1-2; cdr3_aa: CASRARTGFYGYTF; cdr3_nt: TGTGCCAGCAGAGCCAGGACAGGTTTCTATGGCTACACCTTC
d_call: .; v_call: TRBV4-1; clone_size: .; j_call: TRBJ2-7; cdr3_aa: CASSPPTETYEQYF; cdr3_nt: TGCGCCAGCAGCCCCCCTACGGAAACCTACGAGCAGTACTTC
d_call: TRBD1; v_call: TRBV20-1; clone_size: .; j_call: TRBJ2-3; cdr3_aa: CSAWTGLSTDTQYF; cdr3_nt: TGCAGTGCTTGGACAGGGCTATCCACAGATACGCAGTATTTT
d_call: .; v_call: TRBV11-2; clone_size: few; j_call: TRBJ2-7; cdr3_aa: CASSSVTGFSYEQYF; cdr3_nt: TGTGCCAGCAGCTCAGTGACAGGATTCTCCTACGAGCAGTACTTC
d_call: .; v_call: TRBV5-8; clone_size: .; j_call: TRBJ2-5; cdr3_aa: CASSDDGKGETQYF; cdr3_nt: TGTGCCAGCAGCGACGACGGGAAGGGCGAGACCCAGTACTTC
d_call: .; v_call: TRBV5-1; clone_size: many; j_call: TRBJ2-2; cdr3_aa: CASSFGGGNTGELFF; cdr3_nt: TGCGCCAGCAGCTTCGGAGGAGGGAACACCGGGGAGCTGTTTTTT
d_call: .; v_call: TRBV6-5; clone_size: .; j_call: TRBJ2-1; cdr3_aa: CASSSPRDNEQFF; cdr3_nt: TGTGCCAGCAGTTCACCGAGGGACAATGAGCAGTTCTTC
d_call: .; v_call: TRBV5-6; clone_size: many; j_call: TRBJ1-6; cdr3_aa: CASTVWNSPLHF; cdr3_nt: TGTGCCAGCACCGTCTGGAATTCACCCCTCCACTTT
d_call: TRBD2; v_call: TRBV10-3; clone_size: once; j_call: TRBJ2-3; cdr3_aa: CAISEGPLAGDPDTQYF; cdr3_nt: TGTGCCATCAGTGAGGGGCCCCTAGCGGGGGACCCAGATACGCAGTATTTT
d_call: .; v_call: TRBV27; clone_size: few; j_call: TRBJ1-6; cdr3_aa: CASRWSSYNSPLHF; cdr3_nt: TGTGCCAGCCGGTGGAGCTCCTATAATTCACCCCTCCACTTT
d_call: .; v_call: TRBV6-5; clone_size: few; j_call: TRBJ2-2; cdr3_aa: CASSYDRSNTGELFF; cdr3_nt: TGTGCCAGCAGTTACGACAGATCGAACACCGGGGAGCTGTTTTTT
d_call: TRBD2; v_call: TRBV9; clone_size: .; j_call: TRBJ2-1; cdr3_aa: CASSVALAGGGEQFF; cdr3_nt: TGTGCCAGCAGCGTTGCACTAGCGGGGGGAGGTGAGCAGTTCTTC
d_call: .; v_call: TRBV5-1; clone_size: .; j_call: TRBJ2-5; cdr3_aa: CASSSGAGWKTQYF; cdr3_nt: TGCGCCAGCAGCTCGGGGGCGGGGTGGAAGACCCAGTACTTC
d_call: .; v_call: TRBV12-3/TRBV12-4; clone_size: .; j_call: TRBJ1-5; cdr3_aa: CASTLGGSFSQPQHF; cdr3_nt: TGTGCCAGCACCCTCGGAGGGTCTTTCAGTCAGCCCCAGCATTTT
d_call: .; v_call: TRBV4-3; clone_size: .; j_call: TRBJ2-1; cdr3_aa: CASSQDGEIPYNEQFF; cdr3_nt: TGCGCCAGCAGCCAAGATGGTGAAATACCCTACAATGAGCAGTTCTTC
d_call: .; v_call: TRBV7-2; clone_size: few; j_call: TRBJ2-1; cdr3_aa: CASSSNRDSHNEQFF; cdr3_nt: TGTGCCAGCAGCTCAAACAGGGATTCCCACAATGAGCAGTTCTTC
d_call: TRBD1; v_call: TRBV12-5; clone_size: .; j_call: TRBJ2-6; cdr3_aa: CASALTGAGANVLTF; cdr3_nt: TGTGCTAGTGCCTTGACAGGGGCTGGGGCCAACGTCCTGACTTTC
d_call: .; v_call: TRBV30; clone_size: few; j_call: TRBJ1-5; cdr3_aa: CAWSLASSNQPQHF; cdr3_nt: TGTGCCTGGAGCCTTGCCAGCAGCAATCAGCCCCAGCATTTT
d_call: TRBD2; v_call: TRBV5-1; clone_size: many; j_call: TRBJ2-1; cdr3_aa: CASSLDSGGLYNEQFF; cdr3_nt: TGCGCCAGCAGCTTGGATAGCGGGGGGCTTTACAATGAGCAGTTCTTC
d_call: .; v_call: TRBV6-4; clone_size: few; j_call: TRBJ1-6; cdr3_aa: CASSDYPGVGSPLHF; cdr3_nt: TGTGCCAGCAGTGACTATCCGGGGGTCGGATCACCCCTCCACTTT
d_call: TRBD1; v_call: TRBV20-1; clone_size: .; j_call: TRBJ2-3; cdr3_aa: CSARGEVDRELGTQYF; cdr3_nt: TGCAGTGCTAGAGGGGAAGTGGACAGGGAACTGGGTACGCAGTATTTT
d_call: TRBD1; v_call: TRBV6-2/TRBV6-3; clone_size: .; j_call: TRBJ2-3; cdr3_aa: CASKKTGTADRDTQYF; cdr3_nt: TGTGCCAGCAAAAAGACCGGGACAGCGGATCGGGATACGCAGTATTTT
d_call: TRBD1; v_call: TRBV5-1; clone_size: many; j_call: TRBJ2-5; cdr3_aa: CASSLGAGQGTQETQYF; cdr3_nt: TGCGCCAGCAGCCTTGGCGCCGGACAGGGCACCCAAGAGACCCAGTACTTC
d_call: .; v_call: TRBV4-3; clone_size: .; j_call: TRBJ1-2; cdr3_aa: CASSQERGAAYGYTF; cdr3_nt: TGCGCCAGCAGCCAAGAGAGGGGGGCAGCTTATGGCTACACCTTC
d_call: TRBD2; v_call: TRBV6-5; clone_size: .; j_call: TRBJ2-3; cdr3_aa: CASSYSIQRESGDLDTQYF; cdr3_nt: TGTGCCAGCAGTTACTCGATCCAAAGGGAAAGCGGGGACTTGGATACGCAGTATTTT
d_call: .; v_call: TRBV7-9; clone_size: .; j_call: TRBJ2-3; cdr3_aa: CASSQGTKTSTDTQYF; cdr3_nt: TGTGCCAGCAGCCAAGGGACGAAAACTAGCACAGATACGCAGTATTTT
d_call: .; v_call: TRBV6-2/TRBV6-3; clone_size: .; j_call: TRBJ2-1; cdr3_aa: CASSPIGGYNEQFF; cdr3_nt: TGTGCCAGCAGCCCCATCGGGGGCTACAATGAGCAGTTCTTC
d_call: .; v_call: TRBV18; clone_size: few; j_call: TRBJ2-1; cdr3_aa: CASSPYQVAGQNEQFF; cdr3_nt: TGTGCCAGCTCACCATATCAGGTGGCAGGTCAAAATGAGCAGTTCTTC
d_call: .; v_call: TRBV18; clone_size: .; j_call: TRBJ2-1; cdr3_aa: CASSPLGGGASYNEQFF; cdr3_nt: TGTGCCAGCTCACCCCTTGGGGGGGGCGCCTCCTACAATGAGCAGTTCTTC
d_call: TRBD2; v_call: TRBV7-2; clone_size: .; j_call: TRBJ2-5; cdr3_aa: CASSLLAGPEGTQYF; cdr3_nt: TGTGCCAGCAGCTTACTAGCGGGGCCCGAGGGGACCCAGTACTTC
d_call: .; v_call: TRBV7-2; clone_size: .; j_call: TRBJ1-4; cdr3_aa: CASSFAAANEKLFF; cdr3_nt: TGTGCCAGCAGCTTCGCCGCGGCTAATGAAAAACTGTTTTTT
d_call: .; v_call: TRBV5-1; clone_size: few; j_call: TRBJ1-2; cdr3_aa: CASSPPTVSYGYTF; cdr3_nt: TGCGCCAGCAGCCCCCCCACGGTTAGCTATGGCTACACCTTC
d_call: .; v_call: TRBV6-1; clone_size: .; j_call: TRBJ1-4; cdr3_aa: CASSRGYATNEKLFF; cdr3_nt: TGTGCCAGCAGCCGGGGTTATGCAACTAATGAAAAACTGTTTTTT
d_call: TRBD2; v_call: TRBV7-9; clone_size: .; j_call: TRBJ2-3; cdr3_aa: CASSSRRGARTDTQYF; cdr3_nt: TGTGCCAGCAGCTCCCGGCGGGGGGCCCGCACAGATACGCAGTATTTT
d_call: .; v_call: TRBV7-2; clone_size: .; j_call: TRBJ1-5; cdr3_aa: CASSLGKGTIQPQHF; cdr3_nt: TGTGCCAGCAGCTTAGGAAAGGGTACGATTCAGCCCCAGCATTTT
d_call: .; v_call: TRBV4-1; clone_size: few; j_call: TRBJ1-2; cdr3_aa: CASSQDRWPGYGYTF; cdr3_nt: TGCGCCAGCAGCCAAGATCGATGGCCAGGGTATGGCTACACCTTC